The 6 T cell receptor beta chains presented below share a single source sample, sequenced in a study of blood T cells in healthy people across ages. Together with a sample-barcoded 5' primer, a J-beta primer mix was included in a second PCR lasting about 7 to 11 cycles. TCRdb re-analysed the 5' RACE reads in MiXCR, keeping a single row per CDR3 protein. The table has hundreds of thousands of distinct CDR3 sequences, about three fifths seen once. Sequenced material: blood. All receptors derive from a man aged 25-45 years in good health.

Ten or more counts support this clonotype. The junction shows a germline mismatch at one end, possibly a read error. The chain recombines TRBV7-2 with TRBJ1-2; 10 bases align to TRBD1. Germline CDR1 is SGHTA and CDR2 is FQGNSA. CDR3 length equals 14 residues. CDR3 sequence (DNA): TGTGCCAGCAGTTTAGGGACAGGGGACTATGGCTACACCTTC. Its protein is CASSLGTGDYGYTF.

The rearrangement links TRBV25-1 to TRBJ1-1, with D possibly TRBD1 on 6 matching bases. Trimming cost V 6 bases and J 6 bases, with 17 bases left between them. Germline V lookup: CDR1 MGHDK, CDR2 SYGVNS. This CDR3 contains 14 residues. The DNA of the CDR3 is TGTGCCAGCAGACTACAGGGCGAGTGGGCTGAAGCTTTCTTT. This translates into CASRLQGEWAEAFF.

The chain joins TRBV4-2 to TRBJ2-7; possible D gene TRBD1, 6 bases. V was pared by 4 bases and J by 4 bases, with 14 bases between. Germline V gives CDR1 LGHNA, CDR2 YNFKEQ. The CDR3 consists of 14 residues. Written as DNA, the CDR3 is TGTGCCAGCAGCCTCCACAGGGAAGGTTACGAGCAGTACTTC. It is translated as CASSLHREGYEQYF.

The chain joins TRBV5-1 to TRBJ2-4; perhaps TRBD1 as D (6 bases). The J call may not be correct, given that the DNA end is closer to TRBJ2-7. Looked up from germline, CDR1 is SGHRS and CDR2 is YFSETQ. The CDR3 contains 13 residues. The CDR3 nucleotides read TGCGCCAGCAGCTTAGTACAGGGTAGCGAGCAGTACTTC. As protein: CASSLVQGSEQYF.

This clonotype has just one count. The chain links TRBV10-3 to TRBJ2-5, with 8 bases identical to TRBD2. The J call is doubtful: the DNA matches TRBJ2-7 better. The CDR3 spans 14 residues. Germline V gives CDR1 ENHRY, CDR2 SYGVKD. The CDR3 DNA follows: TGTGCCATCAGCGGGGGGGGCGTGGGGTACGAGCAGTACTTC. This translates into CAISGGGVGYEQYF.

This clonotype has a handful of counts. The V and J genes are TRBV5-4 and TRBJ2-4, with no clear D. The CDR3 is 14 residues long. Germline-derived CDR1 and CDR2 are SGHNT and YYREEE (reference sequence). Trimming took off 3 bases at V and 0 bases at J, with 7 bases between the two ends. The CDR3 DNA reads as TGTGCCAGCAGCTCGCCGGTAGCCAAAAACATTCAGTACTTC. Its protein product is CASSSPVAKNIQYF.